This is a list of T cell receptor beta chains from one sample in a study of T cell responses to AZD1222 COVID-19 vaccine. Sequenced by immunoSEQ multiplex PCR; TCRdb stores in-frame clones only, minus some. The sample has 100,000 to 150,000 clones; around 94% are singletons. This specimen was peripheral blood, taken on day 0 of AZD1222 vaccination. These receptors all come from an adult in good health. Both conserved end residues are part of each CDR3. The D gene is left open where the match is weak. The size of a clone is reported for some rows only, either as once, few or many, or as a class for expanded clones.

TRBV6-5	TRBJ1-6	-	16	-	TGTGCCAGCAGTTACGACTTCCTTCGGGACAATTCACCCCTCCACTTT	CASSYDFLRDNSPLHF
TRBV10-3	TRBJ2-1	TRBD1	13	-	TGTGCCATCAGCGGGGGACAGGTCAATGAGCAGTTCTTC	CAISGGQVNEQFF
TRBV21-1	TRBJ1-2	-	16	-	TGTGCCAGCAGTCCCCGAGCGAGGGGGCCTAACTATGGCTACACCTTC	CASSPRARGPNYGYTF
TRBV7-6	TRBJ1-5	-	15	once	TGTGCCAGCAGCTTAAACCAGGGTAAGGATCAGCCCCAGCATTTT	CASSLNQGKDQPQHF
TRBV28	TRBJ2-7	TRBD2	13	-	TGTGCCAGCAAACTAGCGGTCTCCTACGAGCAGTACTTC	CASKLAVSYEQYF
TRBV4-2	TRBJ1-5	-	16	-	TGTGCCAGCAGCCAAGGGGGCCTTGGGGGACGGCAGCCCCAGCATTTT	CASSQGGLGGRQPQHF
TRBV4-1	TRBJ1-3	-	17	once	TGCGCCAGCAGCCCCCCTAGAGGGAAGTCCGTAGGAAACACCATATATTTT	CASSPPRGKSVGNTIYF
TRBV28	TRBJ1-2	TRBD1	13	-	TGTGCCAGCAGATCCGGACAGGCTCATGGCTACACCTTC	CASRSGQAHGYTF
TRBV5-4	TRBJ2-3	TRBD2	15	-	TGTGCCAGCAGCCGGGCCCTAGCGGGCGCAGATACGCAGTATTTT	CASSRALAGADTQYF
TRBV28	TRBJ2-7	-	13	-	TGTGCCAGCTGTCTCGTGGGTGCCTACGAGCAGTACTTC	CASCLVGAYEQYF
TRBV7-3	TRBJ2-1	-	15	-	TGTGCCAGCAGCTTAGGACGGTTCGGGTACAATGAGCAGTTCTTC	CASSLGRFGYNEQFF
TRBV7-9	TRBJ1-1	-	15	-	TGTGCCAGCAGCTCTGATAACAGGAGAAACACTGAAGCTTTCTTT	CASSSDNRRNTEAFF
TRBV2	TRBJ1-5	TRBD1	14	-	TGTGCCAGCAGAACCGCGACAGGGAATCAGCCCCAGCATTTT	CASRTATGNQPQHF
TRBV5-6	TRBJ1-2	-	15	-	TGTGCCAGCAGCTTGGCCGGGACCGACGGACGAGGCTACACCTTC	CASSLAGTDGRGYTF
TRBV10-2	TRBJ2-5	TRBD1	14	-	TGCGCCAGCAGAACAGGGGCAAATGGAGAGACCCAGTACTTC	CASRTGANGETQYF
TRBV7-9	TRBJ2-2	-	14	-	TGTGCCAGCAGCTCTGACAAGAACACCGGGGAGCTGTTTTTT	CASSSDKNTGELFF
TRBV5-6	TRBJ2-7	-	16	-	TGTGCCAGCAGCGCCCCCGGGGCCAGGGCAACCTACGAGCAGTACTTC	CASSAPGARATYEQYF
TRBV5-1	TRBJ1-4	-	14	-	TGCGCCAGCAGCTTGGAACAGAGGCGTGAAAAACTGTTTTTT	CASSLEQRREKLFF
TRBV6-5	TRBJ2-5	-	15	-	TGTGCCAGCAGTTACAGAAGAACTTACCAAGAGACCCAGTACTTC	CASSYRRTYQETQYF
TRBV3-1/TRBV3-2	TRBJ1-3	-	14	-	TGTGCCAGCAGCCAGGGCCTAACAGGAAACACCATATATTTT	CASSQGLTGNTIYF
TRBV28	TRBJ1-1	-	14	-	TGTGCCAGCAGTTTATTTCGGATAGAGGGTCGAGCTTTCTTT	CASSLFRIEGRAFF
TRBV2	TRBJ2-1	-	16	-	TGTGCCAGCAGGGTCGCTAGCGTTCCTGAATACAATGAGCAGTTCTTC	CASRVASVPEYNEQFF
TRBV6-2/TRBV6-3	TRBJ1-2	-	14	-	TGTGCCAGCAGTTACGGACAGATCAACTATGGCTACACCTTC	CASSYGQINYGYTF
TRBV15	TRBJ2-2	-	15	-	TGTGCGACTAGGAGGGGCCAAGAGGAGACCGGGGAGCTGTTTTTT	CATRRGQEETGELFF
TRBV6-2/TRBV6-3	TRBJ2-7	TRBD2	18	-	TGTGCCAGCAGTCACTTCGCCGGGACTAGCGGGATGAGCTACGAGCAGTACTTC	CASSHFAGTSGMSYEQYF
TRBV6-6	TRBJ1-5	TRBD1	15	-	TGTGCCAGCAGTTACGGAAGACAGGGGGATCAGCCCCAGCATTTT	CASSYGRQGDQPQHF
TRBV3-1/TRBV3-2	TRBJ2-3	-	16	once	TGTGCCAGCAGCCACCCTGGCGGGATGGGCATGGGTACGCAGTATTTT	CASSHPGGMGMGTQYF
TRBV7-9	TRBJ2-7	-	16	-	TGTGCCAGCAGCTCGCTCCCAGGGAGCCCCCTGATCGAGCAGTACTTC	CASSSLPGSPLIEQYF
TRBV4-1	TRBJ2-4	-	15	-	TGCGCCAGCAGCCAAGTTCCCTTAGCCAAAAACATTCAGTACTTC	CASSQVPLAKNIQYF
TRBV19	TRBJ1-2	-	13	-	TGTGCCATTTCCTCTAGACCCGGGGACGGCTACACCTTC	CAISSRPGDGYTF
TRBV4-2	TRBJ1-2	TRBD1	15	few	TGTGCCAGCAGCCCAGGACAGGGAGGTGTCCATGGCTACACCTTC	CASSPGQGGVHGYTF
TRBV1	TRBJ2-2	-	14	-	TGCACCAGCAGCCAAGATGGCGTTCCCGGGGAGCTGTTTTTT	CTSSQDGVPGELFF
TRBV29-1	TRBJ1-1	-	12	-	TGCAGCGTTGAAGATCGGTACACTGAAGCTTTCTTT	CSVEDRYTEAFF
TRBV6-5	TRBJ2-5	TRBD1	15	-	TGTGCCAGCTTTAGCCGGGACAGGGGGCAAGAGACCCAGTACTTC	CASFSRDRGQETQYF
TRBV6-5	TRBJ2-7	-	15	-	TGTGCCAGCATGAGTAGGGACTTAGGACGCCACGAGCAGTACTTC	CASMSRDLGRHEQYF
TRBV28	TRBJ1-1	-	12	-	TGTGCGATAGTGGGGCAGAGGGGTGAAGCTTTCTTT	CAIVGQRGEAFF
TRBV6-1	TRBJ2-7	-	15	once	TGTGCCAGCAGTGAAGCCAGACTTATAGCCTACGAGCAGTACTTC	CASSEARLIAYEQYF
TRBV5-8	TRBJ2-4	-	15	-	TGTGCCAGCAGCTTGGAAGGCCCACAGGGCAACATTCAGTACTTC	CASSLEGPQGNIQYF
TRBV19	TRBJ2-7	-	17	-	TGTGCCAGTAGTCCTGGTCCCGCCACGAGGGGTACCTACGAGCAGTACTTC	CASSPGPATRGTYEQYF
TRBV5-4	TRBJ2-1	TRBD1	18	-	TGTGCCAGCAGCTTGGCCCCCGGGACAGGGGGCGCGAACAATGAGCAGTTCTTC	CASSLAPGTGGANNEQFF
TRBV2	TRBJ2-7	-	15	once	TGTGCCAGCAGTGGGTCGGGGACGGGCCCCTACGAGCAGTACTTC	CASSGSGTGPYEQYF
TRBV6-6	TRBJ1-5	TRBD1	14	-	TGTGCCAGCATCCAGGGGGGGGGCAATCAGCCCCAGCATTTT	CASIQGGGNQPQHF
TRBV14	TRBJ1-5	-	14	-	TGTGCCAGCAGCCAGTGGGGGGCTGGTCAGCCCCAGCATTTT	CASSQWGAGQPQHF
TRBV25-1	TRBJ2-1	TRBD2	15	once	TGTGCCAGCAGTGAGGCTAGCGGGAACTACAATGAGCAGTTCTTC	CASSEASGNYNEQFF
TRBV19	TRBJ1-4	TRBD1	14	-	TGTGCCAGTAGCCCGGACAGGGTTAATGAAAAACTGTTTTTT	CASSPDRVNEKLFF
TRBV2	TRBJ2-1	-	12	-	TGTGCCAGCACGAGACTGTACAATGAGCAGTTCTTC	CASTRLYNEQFF
TRBV28	TRBJ1-4	-	15	once	TGTGCCAGCAGTCAGAGACCCGGTGGGAATGAAAAACTGTTTTTT	CASSQRPGGNEKLFF
TRBV19	TRBJ2-3	-	13	-	TGTGCCAGTAGTCTCGCTGGCACAGATACGCAGTATTTT	CASSLAGTDTQYF
TRBV5-6	TRBJ1-5	-	14	-	TGTGCCAGCAGCTTGGGGCCCCGGGACCAGCCCCAGCATTTT	CASSLGPRDQPQHF
TRBV4-1	TRBJ1-2	-	18	-	TGCGCCAGCAGCCAAGATGTAGGGACCGCGGGAACTAACTATGGCTACACCTTC	CASSQDVGTAGTNYGYTF
TRBV5-1	TRBJ1-4	-	14	-	TGCGCCAGCAGCTTTGGGAACATTAATGAAAAACTGTTTTTT	CASSFGNINEKLFF
TRBV5-8	TRBJ1-2	-	14	once	TGTGCCAGCAGCTTGTTCCGTTTAATCTATGGCTACACCTTC	CASSLFRLIYGYTF
TRBV18	TRBJ1-1	TRBD1	13	-	TGTGCCAGCTCAAAGACAGGGTACACTGAAGCTTTCTTT	CASSKTGYTEAFF
TRBV29-1	TRBJ1-1	-	13	-	TGCAGCGTTGAACAGGGGTTACACACTGAAGCTTTCTTT	CSVEQGLHTEAFF